The 24 T cell receptor beta chains below come from one sample, sequenced in a study of blood T cell repertoires in COVID-19. Assay used: immunoSEQ multiplex PCR; TCRdb lists only in-frame clones, some missing. Among about 300,000 clones listed, roughly 90% were seen once. The sample consisted of peripheral blood. Receptors were obtained from a man between 18 and 35 years old who had recovered from COVID-19.

V is TRBV21-1 and J is TRBJ1-6; TRBD1 is the table's D call, not checked against the DNA. TRBV21-1 has pseudogene status. The CDR3 runs to 15 residues. This CDR3 is CASSKKQGANSPLHF. The CDR3, as DNA: TGTGCCAGCAGCAAAAAACAGGGGGCTAATTCACCCCTCCACTTT.

The chain uses TRBV6-2 or TRBV6-3 and TRBJ2-3; tentative D call: TRBD1 (8 bases). The CDR3 consists of 16 residues. V lost 4 bases and J 4 bases, leaving 18 bases between the germline ends. Germline V gives CDR1 MNHEY, CDR2 SVGEGT. The CDR3 region is CASSSGWTGRADTQYF. The CDR3 nucleotides read TGTGCCAGCAGTTCCGGCTGGACAGGGAGGGCAGATACGCAGTATTTT.

J is TRBJ1-1 and V is TRBV6-2 or TRBV6-3; D is uncertain. This CDR3 has 14 amino acids. Trimming took 0 bases from V and 1 from J, leaving 6 bases between them. Germline lookup yields CDR1 MNHEY and CDR2 SVGEGT. The DNA for the CDR3 is TGTGCCAGCAGTTACTCGGGAGGGAACACTGAAGCTTTCTTT. Translation gives CASSYSGGNTEAFF.

The V call is TRBV13, the J call TRBJ1-5; D not certain. The CDR3 is 14 residues long. Germline CDR1 reads PRHDT; CDR2 reads FYEKMQ (reference sequence). V lost 3 bases and J lost 0, with 6 bases in between. CDR3 amino acids: CASSFGISNQPQHF. The CDR3 nucleotides read TGTGCCAGCAGCTTCGGGATTAGCAATCAGCCCCAGCATTTT.

This chain joins TRBV2 and TRBJ2-3; 10 positions match TRBD1. V lost 6 bases, J lost 3 bases, and 0 bases stayed unmatched. The germline V gene has CDR1 SNHLY and CDR2 FYNNEI. The CDR3 sequence is 13 residues long. CDR3: CASRGQGTDTQYF. CDR3 coding DNA: TGTGCCAGCAGGGGACAGGGGACAGATACGCAGTATTTT.

This clone showed up just once. V usage is TRBV19 and J usage is TRBJ1-6; D unresolved. Germline lookup yields CDR1 LNHDA and CDR2 SQIVND (reference sequence). CDR3 length equals 16 residues. The germline V and J ends were trimmed by 3 bases and 0 bases, with 9 bases remaining between them. The CDR3 here is CASSILGYSYNSPLHF. DNA for the CDR3: TGTGCCAGTAGTATTCTGGGCTACTCCTATAATTCACCCCTCCACTTT.

The chain uses TRBV7-2 and TRBJ2-3; TRBD2 aligns across 7 bases. CDR1 SGHTA and CDR2 FQGNSA come from the germline V gene. Trimming cost V 8 bases and J 0 bases; bases outside gene matches: 20. CDR3 length equals 19 residues. CDR3 DNA: TGTGCCAGCGGCTATCCTAGGGCTAGCGGTTCCTCTAGCACAGATACGCAGTATTTT. Protein sequence: CASGYPRASGSSSTDTQYF. The entire variable domain, with the rest obtained from reference TRBV7-2 and TRBJ2-3, is as follows: GAGVSQSPSNKVTEKGKDVELRCDPISGHTALYWYRQSLGQGLEFLIYFQGNSAPDKSGLPSDRFSAERTGGSVSTLTIQRTQQEDSAVYLCASGYPRASGSSSTDTQYFGPGTRLTVL.

The chain links TRBV19 to TRBJ2-1; TRBD2 matches 7 bases. The CDR3 is 15 residues long. Germline CDR1 is LNHDA and CDR2 is SQIVND (reference sequence). Unmatched junction bases numbered 6, after V lost 7 bases and J lost 0 bases. The CDR3 here is CASTVGLSSYNEQFF. CDR3 bases: TGTGCCAGTACGGTGGGACTAAGCTCCTACAATGAGCAGTTCTTC.

The V gene is TRBV6-6, the J gene TRBJ1-4; TRBD1 agrees at 9 bases. Per germline, CDR1 MNHNY and CDR2 SVGAGI (reference sequence). V was pared by 6 bases and J by 8 bases, with 10 bases of the junction left unmatched. The CDR3 totals 15 residues. CDR3 region: CASRSPGTGKEKLFF. For the CDR3, the DNA is TGTGCCAGCAGGTCTCCCGGGACAGGGAAGGAAAAACTGTTTTTT.

This chain uses TRBV29-1 with TRBJ1-5, with 7 nucleotides matching TRBD1. The CDR3 is 15 residues long. The germline CDR1 and CDR2 sequences are SQVTM and ANQGSEA. The trim removed 5 bases at V and 0 bases at J, leaving 7 bases unmatched. The CDR3 region has the DNA TGCAGCGTTAGAGAGGGGGCAGATAGCAATCAGCCCCAGCATTTT. Translated: CSVREGADSNQPQHF.

This chain connects TRBV2 to TRBJ2-1; D ambiguous. The germline gives CDR1 SNHLY, CDR2 FYNNEI. The CDR3 extends over 15 amino acids. V dropped 6 bases and J dropped 0 bases, with 12 bases sitting between them. The CDR3 nucleotides read TGTGCCAGCAGAACCGGCGGCAGCTCCTACAATGAGCAGTTCTTC. Amino acids: CASRTGGSSYNEQFF.

CDR3 coding DNA: TGTGCCAGCAGTCCCTCCCCACCGGATGGCTACACCTTC. Translation: CASSPSPPDGYTF. The chain is built from TRBV27 and TRBJ1-2; D unclear. This CDR3 region has 13 residues. CDR1 is MNHEY and CDR2 is SMNVEV in the germline V gene (reference sequence). V was trimmed by 5 bases and J by 6 bases, leaving 13 bases between them.

The chain links TRBV6-1 to TRBJ2-5; 9 nucleotides agree with TRBD1. The CDR3 has 16 amino acids. The ends lost 2 bases at V and 1 base at J; junction bases unmatched: 5. In germline, CDR1 is MNHNS, CDR2 SASEGT. The CDR3 region is CASSEIGTGIQETQYF. The CDR3 DNA is TGTGCCAGCAGTGAAATCGGGACAGGGATCCAAGAGACCCAGTACTTC.

This clone has more than one count but fewer than ten. The gene calls are TRBV5-5 and TRBJ1-5, with D possibly TRBD1 on 5 matching bases. V lost 2 bases and J 4 bases, leaving 13 bases between the germline ends. This CDR3 contains 15 residues. Looked up from germline, CDR1 is SGHKS and CDR2 is YYEKEE (reference sequence). The CDR3 DNA follows: TGTGCCAGCAGCTTAGAACCGGGGGAGAATCAGCCCCAGCATTTT. Its protein is CASSLEPGENQPQHF.

The V call is TRBV5-1, the J call TRBJ2-5, with 7 bases matching TRBD1. Per the germline V gene, CDR1 is SGHRS and CDR2 is YFSETQ. Trimming cost V 2 bases and J 0 bases; bases outside gene matches: 4. This CDR3 is built from 15 residues. CDR3 coding DNA: TGCGCCAGCAGCTTTGGGGACAGATACCAAGAGACCCAGTACTTC. Its translation: CASSFGDRYQETQYF.

The chain recombines TRBV9 with TRBJ2-7; a weak D match, TRBD2 (6 bases). CDR3 length equals 13 residues. The V and J ends lost 3 bases and 6 bases respectively, with 13 bases between them. CDR1 and CDR2 from the germline V gene are SGDLS and YYNGEE. CDR3 in amino acids: CASSDPFGSEQYF. The DNA of the CDR3 is TGTGCCAGCAGCGACCCGTTCGGGAGCGAGCAGTACTTC.

This clone is a singleton in its sample. This chain uses TRBV27 with TRBJ2-1; 12 nucleotides match TRBD2. Losses at the gene ends were 8 bases for V and 9 bases for J; bases not matched to a gene: 14. The germline V gene has CDR1 MNHEY and CDR2 SMNVEV (reference sequence). This CDR3 has 16 amino acids. DNA of the CDR3: TGTGCCAGCGAACTTCTAGCGGGAGGGCTGCGGGGTGAGCAGTTCTTC. As protein: CASELLAGGLRGEQFF.

This chain joins TRBV6-6 and TRBJ2-7; no definite D call. The CDR3 runs to 14 residues. CDR1 is MNHNY and CDR2 is SVGAGI in the germline V gene (reference sequence). V gave up 6 bases and J gave up 2 bases, with 14 bases separating them. The DNA of the CDR3 is TGTGCCAGCAGCACCTCCAGGTCCCCCTACGAGCAGTACTTC. Translated, it gives CASSTSRSPYEQYF.

The rearrangement links TRBV27 to TRBJ1-1, with 9 bases fitting TRBD1. The CDR3 runs to 15 residues. CDR1 and CDR2 from the germline V gene are MNHEY and SMNVEV (reference sequence). Unmatched junction bases numbered 4, after V lost 4 bases and J lost 1 base. The CDR3 DNA is TGTGCCAGCAGTTCCCGGGACAGGGAGAACACTGAAGCTTTCTTT. Protein sequence: CASSSRDRENTEAFF.

This clone was recorded only once. This chain connects TRBV20-1 to TRBJ2-1, with 7 bases identical to TRBD2. The length of the CDR3 is 14 residues. V dropped 3 bases and J dropped 2; count of bases not matched to a gene: 4. In germline, CDR1 is DFQATT, CDR2 SNEGSKA (reference sequence). CDR3 sequence: CSASTGGTYNEQFF. CDR3 nucleotides: TGCAGTGCTAGTACCGGGGGGACCTACAATGAGCAGTTCTTC.

The rearrangement joins TRBV5-1 to TRBJ1-2; 10 bases are shared with TRBD1. From germline, CDR1 is SGHRS and CDR2 YFSETQ. V gave up 4 bases and J gave up 5 bases; unmatched junction bases: 5. The CDR3 covers 14 residues. The DNA for the CDR3 is TGCGCCAGCAGCGTACCGGGACAGGGGTATGGCTACACCTTC. Residues: CASSVPGQGYGYTF.

This clone was seen a single time. V gene TRBV18 combines with J gene TRBJ2-1; D is perhaps TRBD1 (5 bases). The CDR3 contains 16 residues. The V gene lost 1 base and the J gene lost 1 base, with 11 bases spanning the gap. Germline V gene data show CDR1 as KGHSH and CDR2 as LQKENI. CDR3 sequence reads: CASSPQGSYSYNEQFF. The CDR3 DNA reads TGTGCCAGCTCACCACAGGGGTCTTATTCCTACAATGAGCAGTTCTTC.

The J gene is TRBJ2-2, the V gene TRBV11-2, with TRBD2 identical over 7 bases. The CDR3 is 16 amino acids. Germline CDR1 reads SGHAT; CDR2 reads FQNNGV. V shed 1 base, J shed 6 bases, and the junction held 8 bases outside the gene matches. The chain's CDR3 is CASSLGTSSRAGELFF. CDR3 DNA sequence: TGTGCCAGCAGCTTAGGGACTAGTAGTCGGGCCGGGGAGCTGTTTTTT. Together with reference TRBV11-2 and TRBJ2-2, the CDR3 gives the full variable domain: EAGVAQSPRYKIIEKRQSVAFWCNPISGHATLYWYQQILGQGPKLLIQFQNNGVVDDSQLPKDRFSAERLKGVDSTLKIQPAKLEDSAVYLCASSLGTSSRAGELFFGEGSRLTVL.

This chain links TRBV18 with TRBJ2-5, with TRBD1 matching 7 bases. V lost 8 bases to trimming and J lost 0 bases; unmatched junction nucleotides: 3. This CDR3 has 13 amino acids. CDR1 is KGHSH, CDR2 LQKENI, per germline. CDR3 residues: CASGTADQETQYF. As DNA, the CDR3 is TGTGCCAGCGGGACAGCCGACCAAGAGACCCAGTACTTC.